This TCR beta chain was sequenced for a study of OX40 agonist ivuxolimab in advanced cancers. Study information: Patient treatment consisted of intravenous ivuxolimab administration every 2 weeks at 0.01 to 10 mg/kg.

This CDR3 contains 19 residues. V lost 4 bases, J lost 0 bases, and 11 bases stayed unmatched. CDR1 and CDR2 (germline): SGHNT, YYREEE (reference sequence). This clone was seen a single time. Generated by immunoSEQ multiplex PCR, the TCRdb table keeps only in-frame clones and is missing some. Of 150,000 to 180,000 clones listed, roughly 94% were seen once; the top ten hold about 0.31%. This sequence was found in an adult with an advanced solid tumor such as melanoma, head and neck, liver or kidney cancer. The chain employs TRBV5-4 and TRBJ2-2; TRBD2 aligns across 11 bases. Material: CD4+ or CD8+ T cells sorted from blood, obtained in a trial of the OX40 agonist ivuxolimab. CDR3 sequence reads: CASSPRGRLAGPNTGELFF. CDR3 DNA sequence: TGTGCCAGCAGCCCCCGAGGGAGACTAGCGGGACCGAACACCGGGGAGCTGTTTTTT.